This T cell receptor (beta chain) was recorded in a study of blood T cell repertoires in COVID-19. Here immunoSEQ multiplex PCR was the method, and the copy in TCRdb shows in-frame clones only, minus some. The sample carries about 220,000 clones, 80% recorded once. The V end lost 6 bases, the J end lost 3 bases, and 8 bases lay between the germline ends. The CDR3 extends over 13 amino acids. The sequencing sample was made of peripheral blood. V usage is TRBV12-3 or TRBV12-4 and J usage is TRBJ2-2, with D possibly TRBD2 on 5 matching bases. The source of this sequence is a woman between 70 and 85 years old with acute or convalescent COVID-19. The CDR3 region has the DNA TGTGCCAGCAGATTTAGCGACACCGGGGAGCTGTTTTTT. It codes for CASRFSDTGELFF.